The sequence of this T cell receptor beta chain was determined in a study of cytomegalovirus exposure and HLA in healthy donors. Study-wide findings and caveats: Most subjects had HLA-A and HLA-B alleles reportedly predicted accurately by TCR beta sequences.

On this clone: The antigen remains unidentified.

Vbeta (60) and Jbeta (13) primers were used in the PCR. Generated by immunoSEQ multiplex PCR, the TCRdb table keeps only in-frame clones and is missing some. The sample yields roughly 86,000 clones, over 75% seen once. Germline CDR1 reads SGHTA; CDR2 reads FQGTGA. V lost 5 bases, J lost 7 bases, and 4 bases stayed unmatched. The CDR3 sequence is 12 residues long. The sample was PBMCs. This chain uses TRBV7-3 with TRBJ1-1, with 7 bases matching TRBD1. The receptor's source is a female donor in good health and CMV-seronegative. CDR3 nucleotide sequence: TGTGCCAGCAGCGCCCCAGGGGGTGAAGCTTTCTTT. Protein sequence: CASSAPGGEAFF. Full variable domain (outside the CDR3, taken from reference TRBV7-3 and TRBJ1-1): GAGVSQTPSNKVTEKGKYVELRCDPISGHTALYWYRQSLGQGPEFLIYFQGTGAADDSGLPNDRFFAVRPEGSVSTLKIQRTERGDSAVYLCASSAPGGEAFFGQGTRLTVV.